Listed below are T cell receptor beta chains from one sample, sequenced in a study of Ad26.COV2.S vaccination and SARS-CoV-2 variants. Sequencing was performed with immunoSEQ multiplex PCR; in TCRdb, only in-frame clones are kept and a portion is missing. Of some 640,000 clones in the sample, roughly 90% were seen once. Sequencing was performed on peripheral blood, taken in a trial of Ad26.COV2.S vaccine versus placebo. These receptors were collected from a person aged 18 to 59 who received the Ad26.COV2.S COVID-19 vaccine or a placebo. CDR3s include the opening cysteine and the closing phenylalanine or tryptophan. Fields, in order: J gene, V gene, D gene, clone size, CDR3 length, CDR3 protein, CDR3 DNA. The D gene is left open where the match is weak. Not all rows give a size; the values are once, few, many and, for expanded clones, a class.

TRBJ1-5 | TRBV28 | . | . | 15 | CASRSRGNSNQPQHF | TGTGCCAGCAGATCCAGGGGAAATAGCAATCAGCCCCAGCATTTT
TRBJ2-7 | TRBV6-1 | TRBD2 | . | 14 | CASSEVAGGYEQYF | TGTGCCAGCAGTGAGGTAGCGGGAGGATACGAGCAGTACTTC
TRBJ2-1 | TRBV5-4 | TRBD1 | . | 15 | CASRRDRETYNEQFF | TGTGCCAGCAGACGGGACAGGGAGACCTACAATGAGCAGTTCTTC
TRBJ2-7 | TRBV5-6 | . | . | 15 | CASSPTGRGNYEQYF | TGTGCCAGCAGCCCGACAGGGAGGGGGAACTACGAGCAGTACTTC
TRBJ1-5 | TRBV10-2 | TRBD1 | . | 16 | CASSEFGQGENQPQHF | TGCGCCAGCAGTGAGTTCGGACAGGGGGAGAATCAGCCCCAGCATTTT
TRBJ2-7 | TRBV7-6 | . | few | 15 | CASSLVETGAYEQYF | TGTGCCAGCAGCTTAGTGGAAACAGGTGCCTACGAGCAGTACTTC
TRBJ2-2 | TRBV7-7 | TRBD2 | . | 18 | CASSLALAGAANTGELFF | TGTGCTAGCAGCTTAGCCCTAGCGGGAGCGGCGAACACCGGGGAGCTGTTTTTT
TRBJ2-5 | TRBV5-1 | TRBD1 | . | 15 | CASSLGGQVQETQYF | TGCGCCAGCAGCTTGGGGGGACAGGTCCAAGAGACCCAGTACTTC
TRBJ2-5 | TRBV4-1 | TRBD1 | once | 13 | CASSQQGVETQYF | TGCGCCAGCAGCCAACAGGGGGTTGAGACCCAGTACTTC
TRBJ2-1 | TRBV20-1 | TRBD1 | . | 14 | CSASWQGAGGEQFF | TGCAGTGCTAGTTGGCAGGGGGCCGGCGGTGAGCAGTTCTTC
TRBJ2-7 | TRBV7-6 | TRBD1 | . | 16 | CASSRRTGGLSDEQYF | TGTGCCAGCAGCCGACGGACAGGAGGCCTTTCCGACGAGCAGTACTTC
TRBJ2-1 | TRBV11-3 | . | few | 14 | CASSLAGLNNEQFF | TGTGCCAGCAGCTTAGCGGGGTTAAACAATGAGCAGTTCTTC
TRBJ2-4 | TRBV27 | . | few | 12 | CASSPNMNIQYF | TGTGCCAGCAGTCCTAATATGAACATTCAGTACTTC
TRBJ1-2 | TRBV6-4 | TRBD1 | . | 15 | CASSDSGTDNYGYTF | TGTGCCAGCAGTGACTCCGGGACAGACAACTATGGCTACACCTTC
TRBJ2-3 | TRBV15 | . | . | 15 | CATSRTTAGPDTQYF | TGTGCCACCAGCAGAACCACAGCGGGCCCAGATACGCAGTATTTT
TRBJ1-6 | TRBV5-5 | . | . | 14 | CASSFPNPGSPLHF | TGTGCCAGCAGCTTCCCGAATCCCGGTTCACCCCTCCACTTT
TRBJ2-7 | TRBV7-6 | . | . | 14 | CASSLFTPGYEQYF | TGTGCCAGCAGCTTATTTACCCCTGGGTACGAGCAGTACTTC
TRBJ2-3 | TRBV14 | TRBD2 | . | 18 | CASSQSRTSFGGTDTQYF | TGTGCCAGCAGCCAATCCCGGACTAGCTTTGGGGGCACAGATACGCAGTATTTT
TRBJ2-7 | TRBV4-1 | . | . | 14 | CASRPRTVSNEQYF | TGCGCCAGCAGACCAAGGACAGTCTCTAACGAGCAGTACTTC
TRBJ2-5 | TRBV2 | . | . | 14 | CASNGFGEQETQYF | TGTGCCAGCAATGGTTTCGGGGAACAAGAGACCCAGTACTTC
TRBJ2-1 | TRBV7-9 | . | . | 13 | CASSFNLDNEQFF | TGTGCCAGCAGCTTCAACCTGGACAATGAGCAGTTCTTC
TRBJ1-1 | TRBV5-1 | TRBD1 | . | 14 | CASSLGTGSGVAFF | TGCGCCAGCAGCTTGGGGACAGGTTCCGGGGTAGCTTTCTTT
TRBJ1-1 | TRBV9 | . | . | 15 | CASSVGLQGDTEAFF | TGTGCCAGCAGCGTGGGTCTACAGGGCGACACTGAAGCTTTCTTT
TRBJ2-2 | TRBV6-5 | . | . | 15 | CASSYSPTDTGELFF | TGTGCCAGCAGTTACTCTCCCACAGATACCGGGGAGCTGTTTTTT
TRBJ1-5 | TRBV5-6 | TRBD1 | . | 15 | CASSTYGTGEKPQHF | TGTGCCAGCAGCACCTACGGGACAGGGGAAAAGCCCCAGCATTTT
TRBJ2-5 | TRBV12-3/TRBV12-4 | TRBD2 | . | 13 | CASSYSGQETQYF | TGTGCCAGCAGTTATAGCGGGCAAGAGACCCAGTACTTC
TRBJ1-5 | TRBV2 | . | . | 12 | CASSPGVQPQHF | TGTGCCAGCAGCCCAGGGGTGCAGCCCCAGCATTTT
TRBJ2-2 | TRBV6-2/TRBV6-3 | TRBD1 | . | 16 | CASSLTGGAYTGELFF | TGTGCCAGCAGTTTGACAGGGGGGGCGTACACCGGGGAGCTGTTTTTT
TRBJ1-1 | TRBV5-1 | . | . | 12 | CASSSTDLEAFF | TGCGCCAGCAGCTCGACAGACCTTGAAGCTTTCTTT
TRBJ2-1 | TRBV25-1 | TRBD2 | . | 16 | CASSPLAGGPWNEQFF | TGTGCCAGCAGTCCATTAGCGGGAGGGCCGTGGAATGAGCAGTTCTTC
TRBJ2-2 | TRBV10-2 | . | . | 15 | CASSESGGFTGELFF | TGCGCCAGCAGTGAGTCGGGCGGGTTCACCGGGGAGCTGTTTTTT
TRBJ2-7 | TRBV4-3 | TRBD1 | . | 16 | CASSERAGTGGYEQYF | TGCGCCAGCAGCGAACGAGCCGGGACAGGGGGCTACGAGCAGTACTTC
TRBJ2-7 | TRBV5-1 | TRBD2 | . | 17 | CASSLGGLAGVKNEQYF | TGCGCCAGCAGCTTGGGTGGGCTAGCGGGAGTGAAAAACGAGCAGTACTTC
TRBJ2-5 | TRBV30 | . | . | 12 | CAWSEVRETQYF | TGTGCCTGGAGTGAGGTGAGGGAGACCCAGTACTTC
TRBJ2-5 | TRBV2 | TRBD1 | . | 15 | CASSDRTGPSETQYF | TGTGCCAGCAGTGACAGGACAGGGCCATCGGAGACCCAGTACTTC
TRBJ1-2 | TRBV19 | . | . | 13 | CASRGGGAYGYTF | TGTGCCAGTAGGGGAGGGGGGGCCTATGGCTACACCTTC
TRBJ1-3 | TRBV21-1 | . | . | 16 | CASSKGRRVSGNTIYF | TGTGCCAGCAGCAAAGGTCGGAGGGTAAGTGGAAACACCATATATTTT
TRBJ2-2 | TRBV5-8 | . | . | 15 | CASSSWGLNTGELFF | TGTGCCAGCAGCTCCTGGGGACTGAACACCGGGGAGCTGTTTTTT
TRBJ2-7 | TRBV6-2/TRBV6-3 | . | . | 16 | CASSYPLWGRNYEQYF | TGTGCCAGCAGTTACCCCCTCTGGGGGCGAAACTACGAGCAGTACTTC
TRBJ2-6 | TRBV5-1 | TRBD1 | . | 19 | CARRTQQGAQSSGANVLTF | TGCGCCCGCAGAACGCAACAGGGGGCCCAATCCTCTGGGGCCAACGTCCTGACTTTC
TRBJ2-1 | TRBV7-2 | . | . | 12 | CASSLPYNEQFF | TGTGCCAGCAGCCTCCCCTACAATGAGCAGTTCTTC
TRBJ1-4 | TRBV9 | . | . | 13 | CASSVGTLGKLFF | TGTGCCAGCAGCGTAGGAACCCTGGGAAAACTGTTTTTT
TRBJ2-7 | TRBV18 | TRBD2 | . | 16 | CASSPREASGSDEQYF | TGTGCCAGCTCACCCAGGGAGGCCAGCGGGAGTGACGAGCAGTACTTC
TRBJ1-2 | TRBV6-5 | TRBD1 | . | 14 | CASSGGGGGYGYTF | TGTGCCAGCAGCGGAGGGGGCGGGGGCTATGGCTACACCTTC
TRBJ2-2 | TRBV7-2 | TRBD1 | . | 17 | CASSSKQGLANTGELFF | TGTGCCAGCAGCTCGAAACAGGGGTTGGCGAACACCGGGGAGCTGTTTTTT
TRBJ1-5 | TRBV19 | . | . | 17 | CASSIGEQSGSNQPQHF | TGTGCCAGTAGTATAGGAGAACAGTCGGGAAGCAATCAGCCCCAGCATTTT
TRBJ2-4 | TRBV5-1 | TRBD1 | . | 18 | CASSSYTFDRVGKNIQYF | TGCGCCAGCAGCTCGTATACATTTGACAGGGTCGGCAAAAACATTCAGTACTTC
TRBJ2-7 | TRBV11-3 | TRBD1 | . | 13 | CASPRDSSYEQYF | TGTGCCAGCCCAAGGGACAGCTCCTACGAGCAGTACTTC
TRBJ1-3 | TRBV7-2 | . | . | 17 | CASSLAGVVASGNTIYF | TGTGCCAGCAGCTTAGCCGGAGTCGTGGCGTCTGGAAACACCATATATTTT
TRBJ1-2 | TRBV12-3/TRBV12-4 | TRBD1 | . | 13 | CASSSDRGGGYTF | TGTGCCAGCAGTTCTGACAGGGGCGGGGGCTACACCTTC
TRBJ2-7 | TRBV6-5 | TRBD2 | . | 14 | CASSSGLAQYEQYF | TGTGCCAGCAGTTCGGGACTAGCCCAGTACGAGCAGTACTTC
TRBJ1-2 | TRBV18 | . | . | 15 | CASSPDRTSNYGYTF | TGTGCCAGCTCACCAGACCGGACTTCCAACTATGGCTACACCTTC
TRBJ2-1 | TRBV7-9 | TRBD1 | . | 15 | CASSLEGQIYNEQFF | TGTGCCAGCAGCTTAGAGGGACAGATTTACAATGAGCAGTTCTTC
TRBJ1-4 | TRBV5-5 | . | . | 16 | CASSRTGNDPREKLFF | TGTGCCAGCAGTAGAACAGGGAACGACCCTAGAGAAAAACTGTTTTTT
TRBJ2-7 | TRBV24-1 | TRBD1 | . | 13 | CATTSRGNYEQYF | TGTGCCACCACCAGCAGGGGGAACTACGAGCAGTACTTC
TRBJ2-7 | TRBV5-5 | . | few | 17 | CASSLEGKEVFSAEQYF | TGTGCCAGCAGCTTGGAAGGGAAGGAGGTCTTCTCGGCCGAGCAGTACTTC
TRBJ1-1 | TRBV4-2 | . | . | 17 | CASSHPTTRVMNTEAFF | TGTGCCAGCAGCCATCCAACCACACGAGTAATGAACACTGAAGCTTTCTTT
TRBJ2-3 | TRBV7-9 | . | . | 14 | CASSFLVRTDTQYF | TGTGCCAGCAGCTTTCTGGTAAGGACAGATACGCAGTATTTT
TRBJ1-1 | TRBV5-1 | . | . | 14 | CASSPSGSNTEAFF | TGCGCCAGCAGCCCTTCAGGGTCGAACACTGAAGCTTTCTTT